Included here is one T cell receptor beta chain sequence, with context. Its specificity is unknown. The data stem from a study of blood T cells in healthy people across ages. Study-wide results and limits: It was held that diversity estimates obtained from one million T cells represented underestimates.

The germline V gene has CDR1 DFQATT and CDR2 SNEGSKA (reference sequence). V lost 3 bases to trimming and J lost 1 base, with 12 bases between them. This CDR3 region has 14 residues. Sample-barcoded 5' priming and a J-beta primer mix drove a second PCR of roughly 6 to 12 cycles. One entry per CDR3 protein results from TCRdb running MiXCR on the 5' RACE reads. The data hold roughly 700,000 distinct CDR3 sequences, with approximately 31% observed a single time. The clonotype originates from a woman of 80 years or more in good health. This sequence joins TRBV20-1 and TRBJ1-1; no firm D call. The specimen was blood. The CDR3 DNA reads as TGCAGTGCTAGGTCCCTCCGGGGGAACACTGAAGCTTTCTTT. Amino acid sequence: CSARSLRGNTEAFF.